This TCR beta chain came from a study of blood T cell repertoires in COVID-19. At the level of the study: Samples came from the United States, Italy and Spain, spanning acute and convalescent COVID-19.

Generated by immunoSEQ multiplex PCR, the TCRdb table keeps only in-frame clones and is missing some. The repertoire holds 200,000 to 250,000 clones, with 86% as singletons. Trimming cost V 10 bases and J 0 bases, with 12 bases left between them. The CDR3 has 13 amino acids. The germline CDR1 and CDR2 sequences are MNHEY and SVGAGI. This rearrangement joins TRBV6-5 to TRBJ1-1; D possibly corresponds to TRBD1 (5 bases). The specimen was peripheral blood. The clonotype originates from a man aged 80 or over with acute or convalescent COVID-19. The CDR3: CAIIRGMNTEAFF. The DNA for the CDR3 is TGTGCCATCATACGGGGGATGAACACTGAAGCTTTCTTT.